This T cell receptor beta chain was found in a study of T-cell reconstitution after alpha-beta-depleted transplantation in children. Overall study findings and caveats: T-cell numbers and diversity, one year after transplant, stemmed largely from T cells that were newly produced. By about two months after transplant, alpha-beta T cells reportedly arose from several hundred graft clones that had expanded. In some patients, recipient T cells and intrathymic progenitors surviving conditioning explained high day-60 diversity.

This clonotype was found many times. Its target is not known. Germline CDR1 reads SNHLY; CDR2 reads FYNNEI. The CDR3 sequence is 13 residues long. V lost 8 bases and J 5 bases, leaving 13 bases between the germline ends. Unique molecular identifiers were incorporated when the TCRbeta library was constructed. TCRdb fed the PCR reads into MiXCR, producing one record per CDR3 protein. Here the sample spans fewer than 350,000 distinct CDR3 sequences, around 9.1% being singletons. This receptor was identified in a boy under two years old with acute myeloid leukemia, due to receive a stem cell transplant. The sample here was PBMCs, taken before TCRalphabeta/CD19-depleted stem cell transplant. The J gene is TRBJ1-3, the V gene TRBV2; TRBD1 might be the D (5 bases). The CDR3 region has the DNA TGTGCCAGCTCGACAGAACCTAGAAACACCATATATTTT. This sequence encodes CASSTEPRNTIYF.